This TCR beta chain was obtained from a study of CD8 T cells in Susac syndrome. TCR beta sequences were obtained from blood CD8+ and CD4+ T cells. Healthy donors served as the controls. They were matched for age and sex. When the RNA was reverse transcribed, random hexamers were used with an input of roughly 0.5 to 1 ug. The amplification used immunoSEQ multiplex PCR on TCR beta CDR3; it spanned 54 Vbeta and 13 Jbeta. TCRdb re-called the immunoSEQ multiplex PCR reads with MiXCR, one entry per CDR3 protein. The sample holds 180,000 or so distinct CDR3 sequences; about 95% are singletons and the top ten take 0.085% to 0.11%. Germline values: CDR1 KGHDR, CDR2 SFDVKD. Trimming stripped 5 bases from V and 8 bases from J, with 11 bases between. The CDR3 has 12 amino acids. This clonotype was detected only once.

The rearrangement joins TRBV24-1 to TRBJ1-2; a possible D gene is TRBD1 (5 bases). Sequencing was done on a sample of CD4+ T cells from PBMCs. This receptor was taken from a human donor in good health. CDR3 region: CATSVPGHGYTF. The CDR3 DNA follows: TGTGCCACCAGTGTCCCGGGGCACGGCTACACCTTC.